Listed here are 25 T cell receptor beta chains from one sample, sequenced in a study of regulatory T cells in long-lasting Graves disease. Building the TCR beta libraries relied on iRepertoire HTBI primers, and CDR3 regions underwent Arm-PCR. TCRdb analysed the multiplex PCR reads with MiXCR anew, one entry per CDR3 protein. The repertoire includes roughly 420,000 distinct CDR3 sequences, around 15% of them detected once, and approximately 17% sits in the top ten. Indicated time point: newly diagnosed GD, antithyroid drugs for less than 3 months. PBMC-derived RNA was used for the TCR library. The data also belong to a second study, concerning T cells in Graves' hyperthyroidism and ophthalmopathy.

The sample here was peripheral blood mononuclear cells (PBMCs), taken at new diagnosis, from a patient treated with antithyroid drugs. All receptors come from a woman between 50 and 59 years old with Graves disease.

This clonotype has more than one count but fewer than ten. J is TRBJ1-1 and V is TRBV5-1, with 9 nucleotides matching TRBD1. Germline V CDR1 and CDR2: SGHRS, YFSETQ. CDR3 size: 15 residues. V lost 7 bases and J lost 5; bases outside the gene matches: 12. The DNA of the CDR3 is TGCGCCAGCGCCGATCAACAGGGGGCAGGAACTGAAGCTTTCTTT. It is translated as CASADQQGAGTEAFF.

This clonotype has more than one count but fewer than ten. The rearrangement uses TRBV4-1 and TRBJ1-3; D is unclear. Trimming stripped 3 bases from V and 0 bases from J, with 15 bases between. Per germline, CDR1 MGHRA and CDR2 YSYEKL. The CDR3 totals 17 residues. The CDR3 DNA reads TGCGCCAGCAGCCACCCGGTTGCCGATCACTCTGGAAACACCATATATTTT. Translation gives CASSHPVADHSGNTIYF.

This clonotype was recorded a few times. This rearrangement joins TRBV28 to TRBJ2-3; 7 nucleotides align to TRBD1. The CDR3 extends over 19 amino acids. The trim removed 5 bases at V and 4 bases at J, leaving 21 bases unmatched. Germline CDR1 and CDR2: MDHEN and SYDVKM. This CDR3 is CASSRPILDGTALADTQYF. Written as DNA, the CDR3 is TGTGCCAGCAGTCGACCTATTTTAGACGGGACAGCCCTTGCAGATACGCAGTATTTT.

This clonotype was observed at least ten times. The V call is TRBV5-1, the J call TRBJ2-7; 9 bases are a match to TRBD1. The CDR3 runs to 15 residues. Germline CDR1 SGHRS, CDR2 YFSETQ. Losses at the gene ends were 2 bases for V and 8 bases for J; bases not matched to a gene: 11. The CDR3 coding sequence is TGCGCCAGCAGCTTACCGGGACAGGGCCTCGAGAAGCAGTACTTC. This encodes CASSLPGQGLEKQYF.

At least ten counts were recorded for this clonotype. The CDR3 coding sequence is TGTGCCAGCAGTTTCACTCCAACCTCTGAAAAACTGTTTTTT. As protein: CASSFTPTSEKLFF. This rearrangement joins TRBV12-3 or TRBV12-4 to TRBJ1-4, with no clear D. The CDR3 totals 14 residues. V lost 3 bases, J lost 7 bases, and 12 bases lay in between.

This clonotype was observed many times. This rearrangement joins TRBV6-2 or TRBV6-3 to TRBJ1-2, with TRBD1 matching over 11 bases. V shed 5 bases, J shed 3 bases, and the junction held 2 bases outside the gene matches. Germline loops: CDR1 MNHEY, CDR2 SVGEGT. This CDR3 has 14 amino acids. The CDR3 sequence: CASSRTGGYYGYTF. The CDR3 DNA follows: TGTGCCAGCAGTCGGACAGGGGGCTACTATGGCTACACCTTC.

This chain joins TRBV12-5 and TRBJ1-2, with a weak D call TRBD1 (6 bases). This CDR3 region has 16 residues. The V gene's germline CDR1 is LGHNT and CDR2 FRNRAP. Trimming left V 1 base short and J 6 bases short, with 18 bases between. DNA of the CDR3: TGTGCTAGTGGTTTGGGGGACATCCCGCAGGTGGATGGCTACACCTTC. It yields the protein CASGLGDIPQVDGYTF.

At least ten counts were recorded for this clonotype. The chain is built from TRBV7-9 and TRBJ2-3, with 10 nucleotides matching TRBD2. The CDR3 contains 16 residues. Germline CDR1 SEHNR, CDR2 FQNEAQ (reference sequence). The V and J ends lost 5 bases and 4 bases, in that order; junction bases with no gene match: 9. Here the CDR3 reads CASSIRAGGPSDTQYF. The CDR3, as DNA: TGTGCCAGCAGCATCCGAGCGGGAGGGCCATCAGATACGCAGTATTTT.

CDR3 residues: CASSSSRSNTGELFF. As DNA, the CDR3 is TGTGCCAGCAGTTCCTCCAGGTCGAACACCGGGGAGCTGTTTTTT. The rearrangement uses TRBV12-3 or TRBV12-4 and TRBJ2-2; no firm D call. V lost 4 bases, J lost 0 bases, and 9 bases lay in between. The CDR3 has 15 residues.

At least ten counts were recorded for this clonotype. The chain employs TRBV5-1 and TRBJ2-2; 7 positions match TRBD2. Germline CDR1 is SGHRS and CDR2 is YFSETQ. This CDR3 spans 18 amino acids. V lost 4 bases to trimming and J lost 0 bases; unmatched junction nucleotides: 12. CDR3 amino acids: CASSPRASGGPNTGELFF. The CDR3 DNA reads TGCGCCAGCAGCCCCCGGGCTAGCGGAGGCCCGAACACCGGGGAGCTGTTTTTT. Drawing the rest from reference TRBV5-1 and TRBJ2-2, the complete variable domain is KAGVTQTPRYLIKTRGQQVTLSCSPISGHRSVSWYQQTPGQGLQFLFEYFSETQRNKGNFPGRFSGRQFSNSRSEMNVSTLELGDSALYLCASSPRASGGPNTGELFFGEGSRLTVL.

This clonotype appeared many times. The chain recombines TRBV11-2 with TRBJ1-2; 7 nucleotides align to TRBD1. Germline lookup yields CDR1 SGHAT and CDR2 FQNNGV. After removal of 5 bases from V and 7 bases from J, the junction contained 4 bases not matched to a gene. This CDR3 spans 12 amino acids. In DNA, the CDR3 is TGTGCCAGCAGCCTGAGACAGGGTGGCTACACCTTC. It yields the protein CASSLRQGGYTF.

There are a few counts of this clonotype. This sequence joins TRBV3-1 and TRBJ2-2, with D maybe TRBD2 (6 bases). This CDR3 has 15 amino acids. V shed 2 bases and J shed 6 bases, with 13 bases lying between them. CDR1 and CDR2 from the germline V gene are LGHDT and YNNKEL (reference sequence). CDR3 sequence reads: CASSQREGTAGELFF. For the CDR3, the DNA is TGTGCCAGCAGCCAAAGGGAAGGGACTGCCGGGGAGCTGTTTTTT.

Many counts were recorded for this clonotype. This rearrangement joins TRBV6-2 or TRBV6-3 to TRBJ2-2, with D perhaps matching TRBD2 (5 bases). This CDR3 comprises 16 residues. Germline CDR1 is MNHEY and CDR2 is SVGEGT. Trimming removed 3 bases at V and 4 bases at J, with 15 bases between. CDR3 protein: CASSYPTREFTGELFF. The DNA for the CDR3 is TGTGCCAGCAGTTATCCCACTAGGGAATTCACCGGGGAGCTGTTTTTT.

Points on this clonotype: This likely stems from a read error, as it lies one base from a far larger clone. The rearrangement links TRBV27 to TRBJ2-7; D perhaps matches TRBD2 (5 bases). Per germline, CDR1 MNHEY and CDR2 SMNVEV (reference sequence). The CDR3 is 11 residues long. Between the trimmed V and J ends, which lost 5 bases and 6 bases, there was a span of 8 bases. The chain's CDR3 is CASSDYCEQYF. CDR3 coding DNA: TGTGCCAGCAGTGACTATTGCGAGCAGTACTTC.

The V and J genes are TRBV20-1 and TRBJ2-4; 11 bases fit TRBD2. V was pared by 3 bases and J by 0 bases, with 10 bases of the junction left unmatched. In germline, CDR1 is DFQATT, CDR2 SNEGSKA (reference sequence). CDR3 length: 18 residues. The CDR3, as DNA: TGCAGTGCTAGCAACACTAGCGGGAGCACTCTAGCCAAAAACATTCAGTACTTC. Encoded protein: CSASNTSGSTLAKNIQYF.

Only a few counts were recorded for this clonotype. J is TRBJ2-5 and V is TRBV10-2, with TRBD2 matching over 11 bases. Germline CDR1 reads WSHSY; CDR2 reads SAAADI. CDR3 length equals 14 residues. The J segment lost 5 bases and the V segment lost 4 bases, leaving 3 bases of the junction unmatched. DNA for the CDR3: TGCGCCAGCAGTGGGTCTAGCGGGAGGGAGACCCAGTACTTC. As protein: CASSGSSGRETQYF.

This clonotype appeared many times. The chain couples TRBV10-2 to TRBJ2-7; TRBD1 matches 8 bases. Germline trimming cut 6 bases from V and 7 bases from J; bases unmatched to any gene: 5. The CDR3 spans 12 residues. Germline lookup yields CDR1 WSHSY and CDR2 SAAADI. This CDR3 is CASSQGAWEQYF. The CDR3, as DNA: TGCGCCAGCAGCCAGGGGGCTTGGGAGCAGTACTTC.

This clonotype came up a few times. V and J are TRBV12-3 or TRBV12-4 and TRBJ1-2, with 8 bases lining up with TRBD1. V was pared by 3 bases and J by 6 bases, with 9 bases of the junction left unmatched. The CDR3 covers 15 residues. The CDR3 sequence: CASSFRTGGLDGYTF. DNA for the CDR3: TGTGCCAGCAGTTTCCGCACAGGGGGATTGGATGGCTACACCTTC.

The chain carries TRBV4-1 and TRBJ1-2; 8 bases are shared with TRBD1. The J segment lost 3 bases and the V segment lost 2 bases, leaving 8 bases of the junction unmatched. The CDR3 loop spans 16 amino acids. Germline CDR1 and CDR2: MGHRA and YSYEKL. The CDR3 bases are TGCGCCAGCAGCCAACTGGACAGGGAGGCGTACTATGGCTACACCTTC. Protein product: CASSQLDREAYYGYTF.

This clonotype was counted a few times. This clone may be a read error of a much larger clone one base away. The conserved closing phenylalanine or tryptophan is absent in this CDR3, likely reflecting a read error. This chain uses TRBV12-3 or TRBV12-4 with TRBJ2-3; D perhaps matches TRBD2 (6 bases). The length of the CDR3 is 15 residues. V lost 5 bases and J lost 2, with 14 bases in between. The DNA of the CDR3 is TGTGCCAGCAGTCCCACGGGACTTGACACAGATACGCAGTATTTG. It encodes CASSPTGLDTDTQYL.

On this clonotype: A clone one base away is much larger, so this may be a read error. The CDR3 does not close with the conserved phenylalanine or tryptophan, likely indicating a read error. V usage is TRBV10-3 and J usage is TRBJ1-2, with 7 positions matching TRBD1. The V and J ends lost 7 bases and 5 bases, in that order; junction bases with no gene match: 7. The CDR3 is made up of 13 amino acids. Germline-derived CDR1 and CDR2 are ENHRY and SYGVKD. Written as DNA, the CDR3 is TGTGCCATCACCGACAGGGTTGAATATGGCTACACCCTC. Translating gives CAITDRVEYGYTL.

This clonotype was counted at least ten times. The chain recombines TRBV6-5 with TRBJ2-3; D gene ambiguous. Germline V lookup: CDR1 MNHEY, CDR2 SVGAGI. This CDR3 has 19 residues. Trimming left V 2 bases short and J 0 bases short, with 21 bases between. The CDR3 reads CASSYAVYAHDQSTDTQYF. CDR3 bases: TGTGCCAGCAGTTACGCGGTCTATGCACACGACCAGAGCACAGATACGCAGTATTTT.

This clonotype occurred many times. The chain joins TRBV27 to TRBJ1-1; D may be TRBD1 (6 bases). The germline gives CDR1 MNHEY, CDR2 SMNVEV (reference sequence). This CDR3 comprises 17 residues. V lost 4 bases to trimming and J lost 0 bases, with 18 bases between them. CDR3: CASSSLIGGPMNTEAFF. DNA of the CDR3: TGTGCCAGCAGTTCCCTGATTGGGGGGCCGATGAACACTGAAGCTTTCTTT.

The table lists this clonotype with a few counts. The chain combines TRBV20-1 with TRBJ2-7; no clear D. V lost 7 bases to trimming and J lost 2 bases, with 18 bases between them. CDR1 and CDR2 (germline): DFQATT, SNEGSKA (reference sequence). The CDR3 is 14 amino acids. CDR3 in DNA: TGCAGTGTCCGAGGCTTCCAAGCAGCCTACGAGCAGTACTTC. Its translation is CSVRGFQAAYEQYF.

This clonotype has just a few counts. The V gene is TRBV6-1, the J gene TRBJ2-7, with TRBD2 matching 9 bases. The V gene end was trimmed by 0 bases and the J gene end by 3 bases; junction bases not matched to a gene: 3. The CDR3 totals 15 residues. CDR1 and CDR2 (germline): MNHNS, SASEGT. CDR3 in amino acids: CASSEAATSGYEQYF. As DNA, the CDR3 is TGTGCCAGCAGTGAAGCTGCGACTAGCGGCTACGAGCAGTACTTC.